The 10 T cell receptor beta chains in this list originate from one sample, sequenced in a study of shared clonotypes between healthy human individuals. Repertoires were generated with immunoSEQ multiplex PCR, while TCRdb's copy carries only in-frame clones and drops some. In the table there are some 1,400,000 clones, 96% of which are singletons. The sequencing sample was made of naive CD4+ T cells sorted from blood. Sample subset: CD45RA+ positively selected. These receptors were taken from a man between 25 and 39 years old in good health.

The rearrangement links TRBV28 to TRBJ1-2; D remains ambiguous. The length of the CDR3 is 12 residues. CDR1 is MDHEN and CDR2 is SYDVKM in the germline V gene. Trimming pared 5 bases from V and 8 bases from J, leaving 12 bases between. CDR3 DNA sequence: TGTGCCAGCAGTCCCCCCCAGGAAGGCTACACCTTC. Protein: CASSPPQEGYTF.

This sequence joins TRBV10-3 and TRBJ2-5; 10 bases line up with TRBD2. This CDR3 spans 22 amino acids. J was trimmed by 3 bases and V by 4 bases; bases with no gene match: 26. CDR1 is ENHRY, CDR2 SYGVKD, per germline. The CDR3 DNA reads TGTGCCATCAGTGGATCCCCTGCCGATACTAGCGGGAAACCCCCAACCAAAGAGACCCAGTACTTC. It specifies CAISGSPADTSGKPPTKETQYF.

The chain uses TRBV7-8 and TRBJ2-1; D is unresolved. Per germline, CDR1 SGHVS and CDR2 FQNEAQ. This CDR3 comprises 15 residues. V was shortened by 1 base and J by 9 bases, with 16 bases between the two germline ends. Here the CDR3 DNA reads TGTGCCAGCAGCTTAGTTGGTGTACTCCAGGTTGAGCAGTTCTTC. It is translated as CASSLVGVLQVEQFF. The full variable domain, completed using reference TRBV7-8 and TRBJ2-1, is GAGVSQSPRYKVAKRGQDVALRCDPISGHVSLFWYQQALGQGPEFLTYFQNEAQLDKSGLPSDRFFAERPEGSVSTLKIQRTQQEDSAVYLCASSLVGVLQVEQFFGPGTRLTVL.

V usage is TRBV28 and J usage is TRBJ2-4; D is perhaps TRBD1 or TRBD2 (6 bases each). This CDR3 spans 19 amino acids. V was pared by 5 bases and J by 0 bases, with 23 bases between. From germline, CDR1 is MDHEN and CDR2 SYDVKM. CDR3: CASSPTIPGGMRAKNIQYF. CDR3 DNA sequence: TGTGCCAGCAGTCCGACGATCCCCGGGGGCATGAGAGCCAAAAACATTCAGTACTTC.

Regarding this clone: Other nucleotide sequences from this sample produce the same CDR3. V gene TRBV15 combines with J gene TRBJ2-1; D remains ambiguous. Trimming removed 1 base at V and 5 bases at J, with 9 bases between. Germline V gene sequence: CDR1 LNHNV, CDR2 YYDKDF (reference sequence). This CDR3 comprises 14 residues. The CDR3 reads CATSRVGQHNEQFF. The CDR3 bases are TGTGCCACCAGCAGAGTTGGCCAACACAATGAGCAGTTCTTC.

The chain employs TRBV28 and TRBJ2-5; TRBD1 agrees at 9 bases. Germline assignment: CDR1 MDHEN and CDR2 SYDVKM. This CDR3 spans 13 amino acids. Trimming at V came to 10 bases and at J to 2 bases, leaving 5 bases not matched to a gene. CDR3 sequence reads: CAITTGGQETQYF. CDR3 bases: TGTGCCATAACGACAGGGGGACAAGAGACCCAGTACTTC.

The chain joins TRBV5-4 to TRBJ2-7, with 9 nucleotides matching TRBD1. CDR1 and CDR2 from the germline V gene are SGHNT and YYREEE (reference sequence). This CDR3 spans 15 amino acids. V was pared by 4 bases and J by 3 bases, with 8 bases of the junction left unmatched. CDR3 nucleotide sequence: TGTGCCAGCAGCCCCACGGGACAGGGTTTCTACGAGCAGTACTTC. Its protein is CASSPTGQGFYEQYF.

This rearrangement joins TRBV4-2 to TRBJ1-3, with TRBD1 as a possible D gene (5 bases). V lost 4 bases to trimming and J lost 0 bases, with 16 bases between them. Germline assignment: CDR1 LGHNA and CDR2 YNFKEQ. The CDR3 has 17 residues. Here the CDR3 DNA reads TGTGCCAGCAGCCGCTCGCCAGGGAAGGACTCTGGAAACACCATATATTTT. Protein sequence: CASSRSPGKDSGNTIYF.

The chain recombines TRBV5-4 with TRBJ2-7, with 7 bases identical to TRBD1. J was trimmed by 2 bases and V by 3 bases; bases with no gene match: 5. The germline V gene encodes CDR1 SGHNT and CDR2 YYREEE (reference sequence). The CDR3 has 14 residues. CDR3 DNA sequence: TGTGCCAGCAGCTCAGACAGGGTGCCCTACGAGCAGTACTTC. Encoded protein: CASSSDRVPYEQYF.

The chain is built from TRBV5-3 and TRBJ2-1; the D gene is possibly TRBD2 (5 bases). TRBV5-3 is annotated as an ORF whose role is uncertain. Trimming removed 4 bases from V and 0 bases from J, with 17 bases in between. The CDR3 has 17 amino acids. The CDR3: CARSLSSFASSYNEQFF. CDR3 in DNA: TGTGCCAGAAGCCTGTCTAGCTTTGCGTCCTCCTACAATGAGCAGTTCTTC.